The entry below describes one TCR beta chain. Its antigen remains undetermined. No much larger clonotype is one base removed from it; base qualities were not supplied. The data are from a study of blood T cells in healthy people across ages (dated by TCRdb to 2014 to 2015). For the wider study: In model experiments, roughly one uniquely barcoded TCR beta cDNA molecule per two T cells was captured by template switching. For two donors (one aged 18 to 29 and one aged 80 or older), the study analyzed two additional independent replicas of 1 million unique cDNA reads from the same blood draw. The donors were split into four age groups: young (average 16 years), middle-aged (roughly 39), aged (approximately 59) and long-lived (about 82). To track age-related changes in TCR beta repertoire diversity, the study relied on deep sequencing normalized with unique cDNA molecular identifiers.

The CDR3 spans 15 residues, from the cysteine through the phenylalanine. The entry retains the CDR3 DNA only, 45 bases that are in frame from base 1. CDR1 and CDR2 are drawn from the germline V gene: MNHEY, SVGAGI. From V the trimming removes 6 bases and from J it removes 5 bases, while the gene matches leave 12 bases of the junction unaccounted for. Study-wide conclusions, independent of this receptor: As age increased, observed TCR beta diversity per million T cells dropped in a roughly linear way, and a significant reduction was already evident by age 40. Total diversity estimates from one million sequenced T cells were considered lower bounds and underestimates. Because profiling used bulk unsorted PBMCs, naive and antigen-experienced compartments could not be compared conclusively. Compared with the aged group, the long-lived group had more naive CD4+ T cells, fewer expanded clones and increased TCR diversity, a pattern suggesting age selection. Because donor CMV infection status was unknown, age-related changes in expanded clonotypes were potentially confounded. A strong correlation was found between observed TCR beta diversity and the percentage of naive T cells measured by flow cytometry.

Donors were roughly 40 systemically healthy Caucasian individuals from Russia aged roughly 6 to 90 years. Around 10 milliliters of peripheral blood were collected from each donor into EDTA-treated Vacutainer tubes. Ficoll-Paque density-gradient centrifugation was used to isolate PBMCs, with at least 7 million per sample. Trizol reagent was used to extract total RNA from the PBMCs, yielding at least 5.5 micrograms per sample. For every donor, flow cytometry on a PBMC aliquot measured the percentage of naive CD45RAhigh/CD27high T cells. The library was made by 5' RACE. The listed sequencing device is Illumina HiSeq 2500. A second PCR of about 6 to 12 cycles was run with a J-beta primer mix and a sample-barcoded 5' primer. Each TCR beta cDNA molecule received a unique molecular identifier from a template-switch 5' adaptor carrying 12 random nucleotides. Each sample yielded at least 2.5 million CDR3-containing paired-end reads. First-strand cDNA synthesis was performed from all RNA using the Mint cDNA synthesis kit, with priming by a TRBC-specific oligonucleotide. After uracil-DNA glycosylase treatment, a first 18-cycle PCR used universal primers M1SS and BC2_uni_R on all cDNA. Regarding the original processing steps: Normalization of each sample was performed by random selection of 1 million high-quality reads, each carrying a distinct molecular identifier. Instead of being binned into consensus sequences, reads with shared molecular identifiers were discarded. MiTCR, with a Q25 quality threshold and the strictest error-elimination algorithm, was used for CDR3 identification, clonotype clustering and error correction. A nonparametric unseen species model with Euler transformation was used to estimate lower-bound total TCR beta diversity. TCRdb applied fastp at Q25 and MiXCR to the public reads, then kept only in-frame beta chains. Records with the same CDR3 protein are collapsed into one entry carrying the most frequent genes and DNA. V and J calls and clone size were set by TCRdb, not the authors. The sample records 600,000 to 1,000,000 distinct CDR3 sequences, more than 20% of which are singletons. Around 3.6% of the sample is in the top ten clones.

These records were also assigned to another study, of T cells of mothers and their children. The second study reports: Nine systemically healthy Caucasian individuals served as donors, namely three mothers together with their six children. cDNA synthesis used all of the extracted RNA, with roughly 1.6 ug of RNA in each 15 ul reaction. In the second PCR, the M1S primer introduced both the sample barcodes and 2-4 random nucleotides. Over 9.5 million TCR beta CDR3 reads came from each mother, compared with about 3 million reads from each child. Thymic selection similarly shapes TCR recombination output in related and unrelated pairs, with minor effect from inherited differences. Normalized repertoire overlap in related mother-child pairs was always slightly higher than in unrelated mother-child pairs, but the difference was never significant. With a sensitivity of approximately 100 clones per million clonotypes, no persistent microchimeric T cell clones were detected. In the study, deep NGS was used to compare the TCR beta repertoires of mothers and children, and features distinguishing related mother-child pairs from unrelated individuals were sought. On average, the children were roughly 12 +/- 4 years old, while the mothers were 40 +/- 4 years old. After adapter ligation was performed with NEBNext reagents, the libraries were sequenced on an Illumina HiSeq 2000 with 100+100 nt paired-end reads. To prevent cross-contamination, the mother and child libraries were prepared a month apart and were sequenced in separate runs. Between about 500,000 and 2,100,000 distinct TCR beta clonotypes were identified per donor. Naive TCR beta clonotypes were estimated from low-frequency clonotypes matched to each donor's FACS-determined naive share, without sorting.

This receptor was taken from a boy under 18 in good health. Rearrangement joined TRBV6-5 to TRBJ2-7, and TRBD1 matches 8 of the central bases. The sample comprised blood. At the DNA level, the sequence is TGTGCCAGCAGACATAAACGGACAGGGAGCGACGAGCAGTACTTC. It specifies CASRHKRTGSDEQYF.